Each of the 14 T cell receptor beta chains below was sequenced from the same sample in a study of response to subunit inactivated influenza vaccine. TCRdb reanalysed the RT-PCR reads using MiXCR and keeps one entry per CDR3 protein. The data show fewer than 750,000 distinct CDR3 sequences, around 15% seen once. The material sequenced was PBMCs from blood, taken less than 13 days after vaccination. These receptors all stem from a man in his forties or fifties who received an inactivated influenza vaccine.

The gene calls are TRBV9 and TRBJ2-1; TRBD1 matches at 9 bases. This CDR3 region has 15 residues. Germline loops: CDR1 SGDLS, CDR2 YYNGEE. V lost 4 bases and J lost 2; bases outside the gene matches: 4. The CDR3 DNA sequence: TGTGCCAGCAGCATTACAGGGGGCCCCTACAATGAGCAGTTCTTC. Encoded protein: CASSITGGPYNEQFF.

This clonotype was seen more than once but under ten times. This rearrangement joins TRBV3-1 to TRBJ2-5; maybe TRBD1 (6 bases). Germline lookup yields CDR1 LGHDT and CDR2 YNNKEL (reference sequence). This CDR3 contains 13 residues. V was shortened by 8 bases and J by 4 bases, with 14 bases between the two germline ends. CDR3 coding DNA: TGTGCCAGCCTCCTCAGGGGCGGAGAGACCCAGTACTTC. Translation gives CASLLRGGETQYF.

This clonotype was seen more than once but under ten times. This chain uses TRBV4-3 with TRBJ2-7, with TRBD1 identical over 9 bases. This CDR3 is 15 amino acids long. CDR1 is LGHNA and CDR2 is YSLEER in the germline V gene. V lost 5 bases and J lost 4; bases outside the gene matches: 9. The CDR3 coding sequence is TGCGCCAGCAGCTTCCGACAGGGGGGAACTTACGAGCAGTACTTC. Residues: CASSFRQGGTYEQYF.

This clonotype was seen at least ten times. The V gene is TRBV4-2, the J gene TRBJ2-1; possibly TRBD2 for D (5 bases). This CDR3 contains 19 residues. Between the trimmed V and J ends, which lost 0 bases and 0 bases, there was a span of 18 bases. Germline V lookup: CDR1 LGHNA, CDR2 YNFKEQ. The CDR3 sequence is CASSQDDGTTGSSYNEQFF. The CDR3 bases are TGTGCCAGCAGCCAAGACGACGGAACGACGGGGAGCTCCTACAATGAGCAGTTCTTC.

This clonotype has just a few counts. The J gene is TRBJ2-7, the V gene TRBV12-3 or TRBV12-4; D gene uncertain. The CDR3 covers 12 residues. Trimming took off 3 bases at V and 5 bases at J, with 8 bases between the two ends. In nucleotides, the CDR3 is TGTGCCAGCAGTTTCCAAGCGAACGAGCAGTACTTC. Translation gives CASSFQANEQYF.

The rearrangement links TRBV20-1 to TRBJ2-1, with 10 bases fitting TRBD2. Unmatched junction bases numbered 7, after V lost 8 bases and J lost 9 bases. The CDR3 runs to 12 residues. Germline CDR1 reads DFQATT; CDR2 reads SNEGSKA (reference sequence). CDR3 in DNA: TGCAGTTCACGAGCGGGAGGGTTTGAGCAGTTCTTC. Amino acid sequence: CSSRAGGFEQFF.

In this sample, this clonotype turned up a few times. The CDR3 region is CASSAVGGKETQYF. The CDR3 nucleotides are TGTGCCAGCAGCGCCGTAGGGGGGAAAGAGACCCAGTACTTC. The V gene is TRBV4-2, the J gene TRBJ2-5; the D gene could be TRBD1 or TRBD2 (6 bases each). This CDR3 is built from 14 residues. Deletions cut 5 bases from V and 3 bases from J, with 13 bases between. CDR1 and CDR2 from the germline V gene are LGHNA and YNFKEQ.

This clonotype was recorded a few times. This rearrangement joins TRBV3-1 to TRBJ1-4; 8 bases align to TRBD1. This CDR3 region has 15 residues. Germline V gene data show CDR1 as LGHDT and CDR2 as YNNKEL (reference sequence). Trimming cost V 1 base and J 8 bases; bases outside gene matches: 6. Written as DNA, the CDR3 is TGTGCCAGCAGCCAAGGGACAGGGACGGGGGAAAAACTGTTTTTT. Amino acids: CASSQGTGTGEKLFF.

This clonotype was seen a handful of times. CDR3 coding DNA: TGTGCCAGCAGCTTAGGTGGCGGGGGGGCCTCGTTTGAGCAGTTCTTC. Residues: CASSLGGGGASFEQFF. The V call is TRBV7-2, the J call TRBJ2-1; 9 nucleotides align to TRBD2. CDR3 size: 16 residues. V was pared by 1 base and J by 9 bases, with 10 bases of the junction left unmatched. CDR1 and CDR2 (germline): SGHTA, FQGNSA. Full variable domain (remainder filled in from reference TRBV7-2 and TRBJ2-1): GAGVSQSPSNKVTEKGKDVELRCDPISGHTALYWYRQSLGQGLEFLIYFQGNSAPDKSGLPSDRFSAERTGGSVSTLTIQRTQQEDSAVYLCASSLGGGGASFEQFFGPGTRLTVL.

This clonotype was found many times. The CDR3 loop reads CASSYSEGAKLFF. The CDR3, as DNA: TGTGCCAGCAGTTACTCAGAGGGGGCAAAACTGTTTTTT. The V call is TRBV6-5, the J call TRBJ1-4, with 7 bases lining up with TRBD1. Germline loops: CDR1 MNHEY, CDR2 SVGAGI. The trim removed 0 bases at V and 10 bases at J, leaving 2 bases unmatched. There are 13 residues in the CDR3.

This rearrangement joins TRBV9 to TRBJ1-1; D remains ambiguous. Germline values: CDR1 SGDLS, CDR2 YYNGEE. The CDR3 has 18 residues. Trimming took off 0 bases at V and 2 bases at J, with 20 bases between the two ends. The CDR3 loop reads CASSVDVAISGANTEAFF. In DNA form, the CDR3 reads TGTGCCAGCAGCGTAGATGTGGCCATTTCCGGAGCAAACACTGAAGCTTTCTTT.

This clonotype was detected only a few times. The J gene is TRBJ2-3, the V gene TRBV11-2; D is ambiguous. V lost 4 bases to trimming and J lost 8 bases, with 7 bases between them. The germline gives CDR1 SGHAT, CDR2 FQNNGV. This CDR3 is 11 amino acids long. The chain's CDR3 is CASSSESTQYF. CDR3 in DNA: TGTGCCAGCAGCTCCGAATCTACGCAGTATTTT.

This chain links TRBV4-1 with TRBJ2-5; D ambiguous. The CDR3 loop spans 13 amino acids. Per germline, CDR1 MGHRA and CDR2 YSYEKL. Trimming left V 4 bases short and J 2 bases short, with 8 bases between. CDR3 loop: CASSRLGQETQYF. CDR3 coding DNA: TGCGCCAGCAGCCGCCTTGGGCAAGAGACCCAGTACTTC.

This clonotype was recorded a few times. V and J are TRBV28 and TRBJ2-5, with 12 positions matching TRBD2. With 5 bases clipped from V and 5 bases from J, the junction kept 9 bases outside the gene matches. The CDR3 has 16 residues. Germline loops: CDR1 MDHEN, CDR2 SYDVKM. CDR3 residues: CASSDPSGGAVETQYF. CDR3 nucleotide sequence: TGTGCCAGCAGTGACCCTAGCGGGGGGGCCGTTGAGACCCAGTACTTC. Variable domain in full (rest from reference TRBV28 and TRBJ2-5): DVKVTQSSRYLVKRTGEKVFLECVQDMDHENMFWYRQDPGLGLRLIYFSYDVKMKEKGDIPEGYSVSREKKERFSLILESASTNQTSMYLCASSDPSGGAVETQYFGPGTRLLVL.